The T cell receptor beta chain described here comes from a study of CD8 T cells in ankylosing spondylitis. General study findings and limits: In ankylosing spondylitis patients, matched synovial fluid reportedly showed significant enrichment of disease-linked clones. Prior work had noted some motif variants in reactive arthritis blood and synovial fluid. In ankylosing spondylitis blood, a motif of several highly homologous TCR beta variants appeared characteristic.

This clonotype was detected many times. Its antigen is as yet unknown. Making the TCR beta libraries involved quantitative 5'-RACE with molecular barcodes. TCRdb reanalysed the 5' RACE reads using MiXCR and keeps one entry per CDR3 protein. Of around 150,000 distinct CDR3 sequences listed, around 20% are singletons. CDR1 and CDR2 from the germline V gene are DFQATT and SNEGSKA (reference sequence). The CDR3 consists of 13 residues. With 3 bases removed from V and 4 bases from J, the gap between germline ends came to 13 bases. This clonotype was obtained from a male donor with ankylosing spondylitis or in good health (not recorded which). Sequencing was carried out using blood, either unsorted or a sorted T cell fraction (not recorded which). This chain connects TRBV20-1 to TRBJ2-7; possible D gene TRBD2, 6 bases. This CDR3 reads CSASAGKVYEQYF. The CDR3 nucleotides read TGCAGTGCTAGTGCGGGAAAGGTGTACGAGCAGTACTTC.